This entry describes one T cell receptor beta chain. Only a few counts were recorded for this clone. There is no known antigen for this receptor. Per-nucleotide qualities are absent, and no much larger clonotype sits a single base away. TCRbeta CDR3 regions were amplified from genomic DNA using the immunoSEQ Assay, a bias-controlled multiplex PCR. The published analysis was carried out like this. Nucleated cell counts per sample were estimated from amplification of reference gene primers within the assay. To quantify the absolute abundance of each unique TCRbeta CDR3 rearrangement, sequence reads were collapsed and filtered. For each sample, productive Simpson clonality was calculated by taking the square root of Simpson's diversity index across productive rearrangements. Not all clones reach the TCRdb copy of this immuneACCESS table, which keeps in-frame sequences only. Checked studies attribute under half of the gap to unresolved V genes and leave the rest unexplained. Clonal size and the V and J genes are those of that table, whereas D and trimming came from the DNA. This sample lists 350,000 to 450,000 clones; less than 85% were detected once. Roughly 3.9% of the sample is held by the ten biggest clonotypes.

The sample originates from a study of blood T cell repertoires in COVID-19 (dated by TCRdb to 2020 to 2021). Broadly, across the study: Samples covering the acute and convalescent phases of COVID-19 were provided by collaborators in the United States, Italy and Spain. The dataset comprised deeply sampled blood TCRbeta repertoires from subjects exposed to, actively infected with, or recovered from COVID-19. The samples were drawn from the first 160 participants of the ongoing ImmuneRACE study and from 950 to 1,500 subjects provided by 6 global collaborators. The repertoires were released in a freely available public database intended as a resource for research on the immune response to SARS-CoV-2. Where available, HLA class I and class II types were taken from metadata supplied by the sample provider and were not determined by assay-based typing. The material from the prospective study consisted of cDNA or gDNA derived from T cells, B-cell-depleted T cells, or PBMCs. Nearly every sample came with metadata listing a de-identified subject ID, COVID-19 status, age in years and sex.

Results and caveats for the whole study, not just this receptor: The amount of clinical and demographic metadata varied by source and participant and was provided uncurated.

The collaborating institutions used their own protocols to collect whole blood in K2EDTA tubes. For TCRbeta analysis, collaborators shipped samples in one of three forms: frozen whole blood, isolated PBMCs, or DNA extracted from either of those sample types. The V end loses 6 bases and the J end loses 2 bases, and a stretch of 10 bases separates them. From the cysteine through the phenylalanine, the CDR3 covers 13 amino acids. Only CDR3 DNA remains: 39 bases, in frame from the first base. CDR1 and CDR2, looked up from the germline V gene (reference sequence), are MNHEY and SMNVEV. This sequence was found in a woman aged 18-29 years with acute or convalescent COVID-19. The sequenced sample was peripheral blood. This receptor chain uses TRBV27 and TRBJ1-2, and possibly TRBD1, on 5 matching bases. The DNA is TGTGCCAGCAGGGACGGACAAAACTATGGCTACACCTTC. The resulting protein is CASRDGQNYGYTF.